The 8 T cell receptor beta chains reported below all come from one sample, sequenced in a study of T-cell memory formation after mild COVID-19 (dated by TCRdb to the early 2020s). The method behind the library was 5' RACE. Sequencing was performed on an Illumina NovaSeq 6000. Through fastp at Q25 and MiXCR, TCRdb rebuilt clones from the public reads, retaining in-frame beta chains. All rows with the same CDR3 protein become a single entry with the most common DNA and genes. A total of around 450,000 distinct CDR3 sequences appear in this sample, about 20% of them only once. The ten largest account for 8.4% of the sample. Sequenced material: PBMCs or a T cell subset sorted from them (not recorded which). The receptors here all came from an adult woman who had mild COVID-19 (a few samples of this study predate the infection). The sample titles of this study are shuffled in the database, so cell type and time point are left out; the donor was told from shared clones.

This clonotype has a handful of counts. The chain joins TRBV5-1 to TRBJ2-1; D not certain. Trimming left V 2 bases short and J 4 bases short, with 4 bases between. This CDR3 comprises 12 residues. Looked up from germline, CDR1 is SGHRS and CDR2 is YFSETQ. The CDR3 sequence: CASSFGYNEQFF. The CDR3 DNA sequence: TGCGCCAGCAGCTTTGGGTACAATGAGCAGTTCTTC. Full variable domain (remainder filled in from reference TRBV5-1 and TRBJ2-1): KAGVTQTPRYLIKTRGQQVTLSCSPISGHRSVSWYQQTPGQGLQFLFEYFSETQRNKGNFPGRFSGRQFSNSRSEMNVSTLELGDSALYLCASSFGYNEQFFGPGTRLTVL.

This clonotype has more than one count but fewer than ten. The chain has TRBV7-8 and TRBJ1-4; 7 bases agree with TRBD1. Germline trimming cut 4 bases from V and 5 bases from J; bases unmatched to any gene: 16. Looked up from germline, CDR1 is SGHVS and CDR2 is FQNEAQ. CDR3 length: 18 residues. CDR3 in DNA: TGTGCCAGCAGCTCCCACCCCGATCCCAGGGGGGCAAATGAAAAACTGTTTTTT. Translation: CASSSHPDPRGANEKLFF.

A few counts support this clonotype. The chain has TRBV7-3 and TRBJ1-1, with D possibly matching TRBD1 (5 bases). The V gene's germline CDR1 is SGHTA and CDR2 FQGTGA. This CDR3 has 15 amino acids. The germline V and J ends were trimmed by 0 bases and 6 bases, with 14 bases remaining between them. CDR3 region: CASSLTGRGGPEAFF. The CDR3 DNA reads as TGTGCCAGCAGCTTAACGGGGCGGGGTGGGCCTGAAGCTTTCTTT.

This rearrangement joins TRBV29-1 to TRBJ1-4; D gene ambiguous. The CDR3 sequence is 12 residues long. V lost 4 bases and J 5 bases, leaving 8 bases between the germline ends. Per germline, CDR1 SQVTM and CDR2 ANQGSEA. CDR3 DNA: TGCAGCGTTGGGCAGGTGAATGAAAAACTGTTTTTT. It codes for CSVGQVNEKLFF.

Only a few counts were recorded for this clonotype. The rearrangement joins TRBV27 to TRBJ1-5; 9 bases agree with TRBD1. Unmatched junction bases numbered 2, after V lost 0 bases and J lost 5 bases. From germline, CDR1 is MNHEY and CDR2 SMNVEV (reference sequence). The CDR3 covers 15 residues. CDR3 sequence: CASSLSGTGHQPQHF. CDR3 DNA: TGTGCCAGCAGTTTATCTGGGACAGGGCATCAGCCCCAGCATTTT.

The J gene is TRBJ2-1, the V gene TRBV18; a weak D match, TRBD2 (5 bases). Trimming took 4 bases from V and 5 from J, leaving 9 bases between them. CDR3 size: 13 residues. CDR1 KGHSH and CDR2 LQKENI come from the germline V gene. The CDR3 is CASSRTRDNEQFF. In DNA form, the CDR3 reads TGTGCCAGCTCACGAACGAGGGACAATGAGCAGTTCTTC.

This clonotype was observed many times. The CDR3 coding sequence is TGTGCCAGCTCCCCGGGGACATCGAACACTGAAGCTTTCTTT. Protein: CASSPGTSNTEAFF. V gene TRBV18 combines with J gene TRBJ1-1; D is possibly TRBD1 (6 bases). V lost 6 bases and J 1 base, leaving 12 bases between the germline ends. There are 14 residues in the CDR3. Per germline, CDR1 KGHSH and CDR2 LQKENI.

This chain connects TRBV15 to TRBJ2-5; TRBD2 might be the D (5 bases). Per germline, CDR1 LNHNV and CDR2 YYDKDF (reference sequence). With 0 bases removed from V and 1 base from J, the gap between germline ends came to 9 bases. The CDR3 contains 15 residues. CDR3: CATSRDLASQETQYF. The CDR3 region has the DNA TGTGCCACCAGCAGAGATCTAGCTAGCCAAGAGACCCAGTACTTC.